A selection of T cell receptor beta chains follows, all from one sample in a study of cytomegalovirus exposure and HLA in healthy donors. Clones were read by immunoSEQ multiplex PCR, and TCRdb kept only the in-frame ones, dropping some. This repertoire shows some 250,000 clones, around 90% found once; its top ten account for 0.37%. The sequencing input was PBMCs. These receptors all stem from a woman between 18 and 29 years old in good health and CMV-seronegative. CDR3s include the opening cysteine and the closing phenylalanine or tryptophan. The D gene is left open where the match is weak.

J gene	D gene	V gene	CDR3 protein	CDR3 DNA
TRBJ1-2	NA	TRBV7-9	CASSLGAPIYGYTF	TGTGCCAGCAGCTTAGGGGCTCCAATCTATGGCTACACCTTC
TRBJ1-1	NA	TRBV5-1	CASSRQTTNTEAFF	TGCGCCAGCAGCAGGCAGACAACGAACACTGAAGCTTTCTTT
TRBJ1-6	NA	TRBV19	CASRTGPLNNSPLHF	TGTGCCAGTAGGACAGGCCCTTTGAATAATTCACCCCTCCACTTT
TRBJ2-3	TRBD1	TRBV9	CASSPWTGGDTQYF	TGTGCCAGCAGCCCTTGGACAGGGGGAGATACGCAGTATTTT
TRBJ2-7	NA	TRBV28	CASRTPTTREQYF	TGTGCCAGCAGGACCCCCACTACTCGGGAGCAGTACTTC
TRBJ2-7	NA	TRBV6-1	CASSEGLPTGHTLTSYEQYF	TGTGCCAGCAGTGAAGGTCTTCCGACAGGACATACCTTAACTTCCTACGAGCAGTACTTC
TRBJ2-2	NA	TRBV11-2	CASSPYRMNTGELFF	TGTGCCAGCAGCCCCTACAGGATGAACACCGGGGAGCTGTTTTTT
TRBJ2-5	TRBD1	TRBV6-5	CASSYPDRGEETQYF	TGTGCCAGCAGTTACCCGGACAGGGGCGAGGAGACCCAGTACTTC
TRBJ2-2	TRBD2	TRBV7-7	CASSLVAGGNTGELFF	TGTGCCAGCAGCTTAGTAGCGGGGGGGAACACCGGGGAGCTGTTTTTT
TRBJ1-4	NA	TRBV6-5	CASSYMLNEKLFF	TGTGCCAGCAGTTACATGCTAAACGAAAAACTGTTTTTT
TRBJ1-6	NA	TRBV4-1	CASSQDRLGPWDNSPLHF	TGCGCCAGCAGCCAAGATCGTCTGGGCCCCTGGGATAATTCACCCCTCCACTTT
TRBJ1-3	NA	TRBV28	CASRLTGYFGNTIYF	TGTGCCAGCAGATTAACAGGGTACTTTGGAAACACCATATATTTT
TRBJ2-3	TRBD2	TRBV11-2	CASSLDQLAGGTSTDTQYF	TGTGCCAGCAGCTTAGATCAACTAGCGGGGGGTACTAGCACAGATACGCAGTATTTT
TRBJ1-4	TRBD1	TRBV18	CASSPQGARDEKLFF	TGTGCCAGCTCACCTCAGGGGGCGCGTGATGAAAAACTGTTTTTT
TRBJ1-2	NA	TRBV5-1	CASSFTDNGYTF	TGCGCCAGCAGCTTTACAGATAATGGCTACACCTTC
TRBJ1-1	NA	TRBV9	CASSVVGGNTEAFF	TGTGCCAGCAGCGTAGTGGGGGGTAACACTGAAGCTTTCTTT